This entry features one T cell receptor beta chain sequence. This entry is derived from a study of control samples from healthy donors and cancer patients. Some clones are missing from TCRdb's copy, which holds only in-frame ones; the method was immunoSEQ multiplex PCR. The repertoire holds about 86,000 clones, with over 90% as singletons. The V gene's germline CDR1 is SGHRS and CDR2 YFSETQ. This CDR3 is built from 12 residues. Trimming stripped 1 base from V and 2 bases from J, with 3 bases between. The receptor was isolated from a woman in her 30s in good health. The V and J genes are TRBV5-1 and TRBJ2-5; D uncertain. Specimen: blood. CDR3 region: CASSLSQETQYF. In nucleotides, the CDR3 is TGCGCCAGCAGCTTGTCACAAGAGACCCAGTACTTC.